Below, 9 T cell receptor beta chains from the same sample are listed, as sequenced in a study of blood T cell repertoires in COVID-19. Only in-frame clones appear in the TCRdb table, and some are missing; sequencing was by immunoSEQ multiplex PCR. This table holds around 270,000 clones, 84% found once. Sequencing was done on a sample of peripheral blood. All receptors come from a woman aged 40 to 50 who had recovered from COVID-19.

This clone was counted a few times. V usage is TRBV11-2 and J usage is TRBJ1-1; D unresolved. The CDR3 spans 14 residues. Trimming left V 2 bases short and J 1 base short, with 8 bases between. CDR1 is SGHAT and CDR2 is FQNNGV in the germline V gene. The CDR3 DNA reads as TGTGCCAGCAGCTTACCCGGTGGGAACACTGAAGCTTTCTTT. Translating gives CASSLPGGNTEAFF.

The chain has TRBV28 and TRBJ1-5; TRBD1 matches at 9 bases. The CDR3 consists of 15 residues. Germline trimming cut 6 bases from V and 4 bases from J; bases unmatched to any gene: 7. The germline V gene encodes CDR1 MDHEN and CDR2 SYDVKM. The CDR3 spells CASSHRDRANQPQHF. In DNA form, the CDR3 reads TGTGCCAGCAGCCACCGGGACAGGGCGAATCAGCCCCAGCATTTT.

CDR3 nucleotide sequence: TGCGCCAGCAGCTTCGACAGGGATTCACCCCTCCACTTT. Translating gives CASSFDRDSPLHF. The J gene is TRBJ1-6, the V gene TRBV5-1, with TRBD1 matching over 7 bases. The germline CDR1 and CDR2 sequences are SGHRS and YFSETQ. CDR3 size: 13 residues. Trimming cost V 2 bases and J 8 bases; bases outside gene matches: 1. The full variable domain, with the rest looked up from reference TRBV5-1 and TRBJ1-6, is KAGVTQTPRYLIKTRGQQVTLSCSPISGHRSVSWYQQTPGQGLQFLFEYFSETQRNKGNFPGRFSGRQFSNSRSEMNVSTLELGDSALYLCASSFDRDSPLHFGNGTRLTVT.

The genes are TRBV23-1 and TRBJ2-7; 7 nucleotides agree with TRBD1. TRBV23-1 is an ORF, with its function uncertain. V lost 0 bases to trimming and J lost 3 bases; unmatched junction nucleotides: 17. There are 19 residues in the CDR3. The DNA of the CDR3 is TGCGCCAGCAGTCAATCGCCCCATTTTGACAGGGTGAGGAGCTACGAGCAGTACTTC. Protein: CASSQSPHFDRVRSYEQYF.

This clone appeared many times. The chain combines TRBV2 with TRBJ1-3, with 11 bases aligning to TRBD1. Trimming cost V 6 bases and J 3 bases; bases outside gene matches: 1. The CDR3 is 14 amino acids. Germline V gene lookup returns CDR1 SNHLY and CDR2 FYNNEI. CDR3 sequence reads: CASRGTGGGNTIYF. The CDR3 region has the DNA TGTGCCAGCAGAGGGACAGGGGGTGGAAACACCATATATTTT.

The chain joins TRBV5-1 to TRBJ2-6; D gene unclear. This CDR3 has 16 residues. The ends were cut back, 0 bases at V and 0 bases at J, with 7 bases in the middle. The germline CDR1 and CDR2 sequences are SGHRS and YFSETQ. This CDR3 is CASSLVRSSGANVLTF. The CDR3 DNA sequence: TGCGCCAGCAGCTTGGTGCGGTCCTCTGGGGCCAACGTCCTGACTTTC.

This rearrangement joins TRBV4-1 to TRBJ1-2, with D possibly matching TRBD1 (5 bases). CDR3 length equals 14 residues. Trimming removed 4 bases at V and 1 base at J, with 10 bases between. Germline values: CDR1 MGHRA, CDR2 YSYEKL. CDR3 in DNA: TGCGCCAGCAGCCTCTCACAGGATAACTATGGCTACACCTTC. Translating gives CASSLSQDNYGYTF.

This sequence joins TRBV19 and TRBJ1-1; possible D gene TRBD1, 6 bases. This CDR3 spans 17 amino acids. Trimming took 1 base from V and 4 from J, leaving 19 bases between them. Germline V gene lookup returns CDR1 LNHDA and CDR2 SQIVND (reference sequence). The CDR3 sequence: CASSIVVGDRSSTEAFF. The CDR3 DNA is TGTGCCAGTAGTATAGTCGTCGGTGACAGGAGCTCCACTGAAGCTTTCTTT.

The chain is built from TRBV24-1 and TRBJ2-2; 11 nucleotides agree with TRBD1. This CDR3 is built from 15 residues. Germline CDR1 reads KGHDR; CDR2 reads SFDVKD. Trimming at V came to 7 bases and at J to 6 bases, leaving 6 bases not matched to a gene. The DNA for the CDR3 is TGTGCCACCAGAGCCGGGACAGGGGGACCCGGGGAGCTGTTTTTT. Amino acids: CATRAGTGGPGELFF.